This T cell receptor beta chain originates from a study of shared clonotypes between healthy human individuals. Looking at the study overall: The donor group consisted of a couple of women and three men, aged 18 to 49. General study results and limits: What naive subsets generally showed was a larger estimated richness than memory subsets showed. It was observed that around 5% of naive CD4 clonotypes were shared across several donors.

Sequenced by immunoSEQ multiplex PCR; TCRdb stores in-frame clones only, minus some. Of a few million clones listed, around nine tenths are singletons. V lost 0 bases and J lost 4, with 8 bases in between. The germline gives CDR1 SGHRS, CDR2 YFSETQ. The CDR3 totals 14 residues. As concerns this clone: Its matching antigen is unknown. The same CDR3 is also encoded by other DNA sequences in this sample.

Specimen: naive CD4+ T cells sorted from blood. The subset here: CD45RA+ positively selected. J is TRBJ2-1 and V is TRBV5-1; D gene unclear. This TCR was sampled from a man between 18 and 35 years old in good health. The CDR3 region has the DNA TGCGCCAGCAGCTTGGGAGGCAGATACAATGAGCAGTTCTTC. Its translation: CASSLGGRYNEQFF.